These 7 T cell receptor beta chains were sequenced from one sample in a study of identical twins. TCRdb ran MiXCR on the 5' RACE reads and lists one entry per CDR3 protein. The sample shows 500,000 to 600,000 distinct CDR3 sequences, less than 25% of them seen only once. The same data also went into a second study, on T cells expressing NK-cell markers.

The specimen sequenced was CD4+ T cells sorted from blood. These receptors all stem from a woman under 30 in good health.

The chain is built from TRBV19 and TRBJ2-1; D is tentatively TRBD1 or TRBD2 (5 bases each). Trimming pared 0 bases from V and 5 bases from J, leaving 14 bases between. Germline values: CDR1 LNHDA, CDR2 SQIVND (reference sequence). The CDR3 loop spans 16 amino acids. CDR3 in DNA: TGTGCCAGTAGTATAGATCGGGTGGGACCAAACAATGAGCAGTTCTTC. The encoded protein is CASSIDRVGPNNEQFF.

This clonotype was counted between two and nine times. The CDR3 is CASSSLLEGLFYEQYF. The CDR3 DNA is TGTGCCAGCAGTTCCCTCTTGGAAGGCTTATTCTACGAGCAGTACTTC. The chain carries TRBV6-5 and TRBJ2-7; D not certain. Per germline, CDR1 MNHEY and CDR2 SVGAGI. The CDR3 is 16 amino acids. The ends were cut back, 4 bases at V and 3 bases at J, with 19 bases in the middle.

This clonotype was found a few times. The chain has TRBV20-1 and TRBJ2-7; 7 bases map to TRBD1. V lost 4 bases and J lost 1; bases outside the gene matches: 7. This CDR3 spans 14 amino acids. Germline assignment: CDR1 DFQATT and CDR2 SNEGSKA (reference sequence). CDR3 bases: TGCAGTGCTACCCACTCGACAGGGTCCTACGAGCAGTACTTC. It encodes CSATHSTGSYEQYF.

The chain couples TRBV7-8 to TRBJ2-3; possibly TRBD2 for D (5 bases). CDR3 size: 14 residues. Trimming shortened V by 5 bases and J by 7 bases, and 16 bases separated the two germline ends. CDR1 and CDR2 (germline): SGHVS, FQNEAQ. CDR3 sequence: CASSPGVAAYTQYF. Here the CDR3 DNA reads TGTGCCAGCAGCCCCGGGGTAGCCGCATATACGCAGTATTTT.

This clonotype occurred a few times. The chain couples TRBV7-8 to TRBJ2-5, with D perhaps being TRBD1 or TRBD2 (6 bases each). Trimming removed 7 bases at V and 5 bases at J, with 14 bases between. This CDR3 is 13 amino acids long. Germline values: CDR1 SGHVS, CDR2 FQNEAQ. The CDR3 region is CASTRGRGETQYF. The CDR3 coding sequence is TGTGCCAGCACCCGGGGGCGAGGGGAGACCCAGTACTTC.

This clonotype has more than one count but fewer than ten. The genes are TRBV5-1 and TRBJ1-1; perhaps TRBD1 as D (5 bases). CDR3 length equals 13 residues. CDR1 and CDR2 from the germline V gene are SGHRS and YFSETQ. Trimming removed 6 bases from V and 0 bases from J, with 9 bases in between. The CDR3 protein is CASTGGMNTEAFF. The CDR3 DNA reads TGCGCCAGCACGGGGGGTATGAACACTGAAGCTTTCTTT.

This chain links TRBV3-1 with TRBJ2-1; weak D call: TRBD2 (5 bases). Germline lookup yields CDR1 LGHDT and CDR2 YNNKEL (reference sequence). There are 16 residues in the CDR3. Trimming shortened V by 3 bases and J by 0 bases, and 12 bases separated the two germline ends. The DNA for the CDR3 is TGTGCCAGCAGCCACCACCCGGGGAGCTCCTACAATGAGCAGTTCTTC. Protein: CASSHHPGSSYNEQFF.